One and the same sample provided the 27 T cell receptor beta chains below, sequenced in a study of CD8 T cells in ankylosing spondylitis. Findings and limits, study-wide: What seemed typical of ankylosing spondylitis blood was a TCR beta motif built from 7 or 8 highly homologous variants.

These receptors have no identified antigens. TCRdb independently ran MiXCR on the 5' RACE reads; one entry per CDR3 protein. The sample carries hundreds of thousands of distinct CDR3 sequences, over 9.5% recorded once. Material for sequencing was blood, either unsorted or a sorted T cell fraction (not recorded which). These receptor sequences come from a male donor with ankylosing spondylitis.

The chain uses TRBV7-2 and TRBJ2-7; tentative D call: TRBD1 (5 bases). Deletions cut 5 bases from V and 3 bases from J, with 14 bases between. The CDR3 spans 14 residues. The germline CDR1 and CDR2 sequences are SGHTA and FQGNSA. The DNA of the CDR3 is TGTGCCAGCAGCATAAATCAGGGAAACTACGAGCAGTACTTC. Translation gives CASSINQGNYEQYF.

The chain combines TRBV10-3 with TRBJ1-6; maybe TRBD1 (6 bases). V dropped 0 bases and J dropped 9 bases, with 18 bases sitting between them. The CDR3 spans 17 residues. CDR1 and CDR2 from the germline V gene are ENHRY and SYGVKD. CDR3 sequence (DNA): TGTGCCATCAGTGAGTCGATCGTCGCAGGGGCGACTTCACCCCTCCACTTT. This translates into CAISESIVAGATSPLHF.

This clonotype was recorded a few times. This chain links TRBV20-1 with TRBJ2-3; D tentatively fits TRBD1 or TRBD2 (5 bases each). Trimming pared 6 bases from V and 6 bases from J, leaving 22 bases between. Germline V gene sequence: CDR1 DFQATT, CDR2 SNEGSKA (reference sequence). The length of the CDR3 is 15 residues. CDR3 nucleotides: TGCAGTGCCGAGGGACGGAACGGCCGGCGGGATACGCAGTATTTT. As protein: CSAEGRNGRRDTQYF.

J is TRBJ2-4 and V is TRBV6-5; D uncertain. CDR3 length: 12 amino acids. CDR1 MNHEY and CDR2 SVGAGI come from the germline V gene. Trimming removed 2 bases at V and 10 bases at J, with 9 bases between. CDR3 sequence: CASSYGPLIQYF. DNA of the CDR3: TGTGCCAGCAGTTACGGGCCACTTATTCAGTACTTC.

This clonotype was found a few times. V gene TRBV29-1 combines with J gene TRBJ2-7; TRBD1 matches 8 bases. CDR1 and CDR2 from the germline V gene are SQVTM and ANQGSEA. The CDR3 length is 11 residues. V trimming: 7 bases; J trimming: 5 bases; junction bases outside the gene matches: 4. Here the CDR3 DNA reads TGCAGCGGGAAACAGGGGGACGAGCAGTACTTC. It yields the protein CSGKQGDEQYF.

This clonotype turned up a few times. The rearrangement links TRBV18 to TRBJ2-7; no clear D. Trimming left V 2 bases short and J 7 bases short, with 15 bases between. The V gene's germline CDR1 is KGHSH and CDR2 LQKENI. The CDR3 is 14 amino acids. The CDR3 DNA reads TGTGCCAGCTCACCATCTACGCACCGTTGGGAGCAGTACTTC. This sequence encodes CASSPSTHRWEQYF. The entire variable domain, with the rest obtained from reference TRBV18 and TRBJ2-7, is as follows: NAGVMQNPRHLVRRRGQEARLRCSPMKGHSHVYWYRQLPEEGLKFMVYLQKENIIDESGMPKERFSAEFPKEGPSILRIQQVVRGDSAAYFCASSPSTHRWEQYFGPGTRLTVT.

In this sample, this clonotype turned up many times. The chain combines TRBV30 with TRBJ1-4; the match to TRBD1 covers 9 bases. The CDR3 sequence is 13 residues long. The V and J ends lost 5 bases and 8 bases, in that order; junction bases with no gene match: 6. Germline values: CDR1 GTSNPN, CDR2 SVGIG (reference sequence). CDR3 sequence (DNA): TGTGCCTGGGCCGGGACAGGGCGAGAAAAACTGTTTTTT. Amino acid sequence: CAWAGTGREKLFF.

The chain joins TRBV28 to TRBJ2-1; D is possibly TRBD1 or TRBD2 (5 bases each). CDR3 length: 12 residues. V shed 6 bases and J shed 10 bases, with 13 bases lying between them. In germline, CDR1 is MDHEN, CDR2 SYDVKM. The CDR3 region has the DNA TGTGCCAGCAGCTCCGTGGGGGAGGAGCAGTTCTTC. This codes for CASSSVGEEQFF.

This clonotype was found many times. J is TRBJ1-1 and V is TRBV29-1; the D is unclear. In germline, CDR1 is SQVTM, CDR2 ANQGSEA. With 6 bases removed from V and 1 base from J, the gap between germline ends came to 9 bases. The CDR3 extends over 12 amino acids. CDR3 amino acids: CSVGRANTEAFF. DNA of the CDR3: TGCAGCGTAGGACGGGCGAACACTGAAGCTTTCTTT.

The rearrangement uses TRBV18 and TRBJ2-7; D is undetermined. Trimming left V 0 bases short and J 2 bases short, with 8 bases between. Germline-derived CDR1 and CDR2 are KGHSH and LQKENI. The CDR3 is made up of 14 amino acids. DNA of the CDR3: TGTGCCAGCTCACCACCAACATCAGCCTACGAGCAGTACTTC. It is translated as CASSPPTSAYEQYF.

This clonotype occurred many times. The chain employs TRBV5-1 and TRBJ2-2; D assignment may be TRBD1 or TRBD2 (6 bases each). Trimming took off 4 bases at V and 0 bases at J, with 10 bases between the two ends. The CDR3 sequence is 15 residues long. The germline V gene encodes CDR1 SGHRS and CDR2 YFSETQ. The CDR3 here is CASSPGGTNTGELFF. In DNA form, the CDR3 reads TGCGCCAGCAGCCCCGGGGGCACGAACACCGGGGAGCTGTTTTTT.

Worth noting for this clonotype: Its ends do not fully match the called genes, so a read error is possible. This chain links TRBV12-3 or TRBV12-4 with TRBJ2-6, with unresolved D. The CDR3 is 15 amino acids. CDR3 amino acids: CANSSLGSGANVLTF. CDR3 DNA: TGTGCCAACAGTTCACTGGGCTCTGGGGCCAACGTCCTGACTTTC.

CDR3 in DNA: TGCAGTGCTAGAAAGACAGGGGGCCCCTACAATGAGCAGTTCTTC. It codes for CSARKTGGPYNEQFF. The chain employs TRBV20-1 and TRBJ2-1; 10 bases are shared with TRBD1. J gave up 2 bases and V 2 bases, and 3 bases lay outside the gene matches. The germline CDR1 and CDR2 sequences are DFQATT and SNEGSKA (reference sequence). CDR3 length: 15 amino acids.

Only a few counts were recorded for this clonotype. This sequence joins TRBV18 and TRBJ2-7, with 8 bases fitting TRBD1. This CDR3 region has 13 residues. CDR1 KGHSH and CDR2 LQKENI come from the germline V gene. The V segment lost 3 bases and the J segment 5 bases; nucleotides outside the gene matches: 3. This CDR3 is CASSPEQGDEQYF. CDR3 DNA sequence: TGTGCCAGCTCACCGGAACAGGGGGACGAGCAGTACTTC.

At least ten counts were recorded for this clonotype. V is TRBV15 and J is TRBJ2-5, with TRBD1 identical over 10 bases. The length of the CDR3 is 15 residues. The V segment lost 1 base and the J segment 5 bases; nucleotides outside the gene matches: 4. The germline CDR1 and CDR2 sequences are LNHNV and YYDKDF (reference sequence). CDR3 amino acids: CATSRGQGAGETQYF. The CDR3, as DNA: TGTGCCACCAGCAGAGGACAGGGGGCGGGGGAGACCCAGTACTTC.

This clonotype was observed a handful of times. The V and J genes are TRBV6-1 and TRBJ2-3; 8 bases match TRBD2. The CDR3 loop spans 14 amino acids. CDR1 is MNHNS, CDR2 SASEGT, per germline. With V trimmed by 5 bases and J by 5 bases, 6 bases remained unmatched. This chain's CDR3 is CASSRRGALDTQYF. As DNA, the CDR3 is TGTGCCAGCAGTCGGCGGGGGGCGTTAGATACGCAGTATTTT.

This clonotype has just one count. The V and J genes are TRBV6-2 or TRBV6-3 and TRBJ2-3; D ambiguous. Germline CDR1 and CDR2: MNHEY and SVGEGT. V was pared by 1 base and J by 5 bases, with 7 bases between. The CDR3 consists of 13 residues. Here the CDR3 reads CASSYYLGDTQYF. CDR3 nucleotides: TGTGCCAGCAGTTACTATCTAGGAGATACGCAGTATTTT.

This clonotype was observed at least ten times. V usage is TRBV29-1 and J usage is TRBJ2-5, with 7 bases that match TRBD1. From germline, CDR1 is SQVTM and CDR2 ANQGSEA. Losses at the gene ends were 4 bases for V and 3 bases for J; bases not matched to a gene: 2. CDR3 length: 12 amino acids. The CDR3 sequence is CSVVQGEETQYF. Here the CDR3 DNA reads TGCAGCGTTGTTCAGGGGGAAGAGACCCAGTACTTC.

This chain uses TRBV18 with TRBJ1-4; 9 positions match TRBD1. V shed 3 bases and J 5 bases; nucleotides not matched to a gene: 7. The CDR3 runs to 16 residues. Germline assignment: CDR1 KGHSH and CDR2 LQKENI. For the CDR3, the DNA is TGTGCCAGCTCACCCAGGCCCGGGACAGGGAATGAAAAACTGTTTTTT. As protein: CASSPRPGTGNEKLFF.

The table lists this clonotype with a few counts. The V call is TRBV6-5, the J call TRBJ2-7; 12 nucleotides line up with TRBD1. Germline V lookup: CDR1 MNHEY, CDR2 SVGAGI. This CDR3 is 17 amino acids long. V lost 7 bases and J lost 3; bases outside the gene matches: 13. The chain's CDR3 is CASNSGTGGPDVYEQYF. In DNA, the CDR3 is TGTGCCAGCAATTCCGGGACAGGGGGCCCGGACGTCTACGAGCAGTACTTC.

This chain connects TRBV20-1 to TRBJ1-4; the D is unclear. CDR3 length: 15 residues. The ends were cut back, 1 base at V and 3 bases at J, with 12 bases in the middle. Looked up from germline, CDR1 is DFQATT and CDR2 is SNEGSKA (reference sequence). CDR3 residues: CSARGVATSNEKLFF. The CDR3 nucleotides read TGCAGTGCTAGAGGGGTCGCTACCTCTAATGAAAAACTGTTTTTT.

This clonotype was detected many times. This chain uses TRBV6-5 with TRBJ2-5; D may be TRBD2 (6 bases). Germline V gene sequence: CDR1 MNHEY, CDR2 SVGAGI. V lost 4 bases, J lost 6 bases, and 15 bases lay in between. The CDR3 extends over 14 amino acids. The CDR3 DNA is TGTGCCAGCAGTTCGACGACTAGGGGACAGACCCAGTACTTC. Protein sequence: CASSSTTRGQTQYF.

The genes are TRBV4-1 and TRBJ2-1; 10 bases map to TRBD2. The CDR3 sequence is 15 residues long. The ends lost 5 bases at V and 7 bases at J; junction bases unmatched: 8. Germline values: CDR1 MGHRA, CDR2 YSYEKL. The CDR3 region has the DNA TGCGCCAGCAGCATTCACGGGACTAGCGATAATGAGCAGTTCTTC. It yields the protein CASSIHGTSDNEQFF.

The chain links TRBV11-1 to TRBJ2-7, with TRBD2 matching 10 bases. The CDR3 is made up of 15 amino acids. V trimming: 5 bases; J trimming: 6 bases; junction bases outside the gene matches: 10. Germline-derived CDR1 and CDR2 are SGHAT and FQDESV (reference sequence). CDR3 region: CASSLLAGVAAEQYF. In DNA, the CDR3 is TGTGCCAGCAGCCTGCTAGCGGGAGTTGCTGCCGAGCAGTACTTC.

This clonotype was counted only a few times. DNA of the CDR3: TGTGCCAGCAGTTTCATCGGGGTACAGAACATTCAGTACTTC. This encodes CASSFIGVQNIQYF. The chain carries TRBV12-3 or TRBV12-4 and TRBJ2-4, with D perhaps matching TRBD2 (5 bases). There are 14 residues in the CDR3. The V and J ends lost 3 bases and 7 bases respectively, with 13 bases between them.

The chain recombines TRBV20-1 with TRBJ2-3, with D perhaps matching TRBD1 (5 bases). This CDR3 comprises 14 residues. Per the germline V gene, CDR1 is DFQATT and CDR2 is SNEGSKA (reference sequence). V was cut by 1 base and J by 0 bases, with 8 bases left in between. The CDR3 DNA reads as TGCAGTGCTAGAGGGGGCTTTAGCACAGATACGCAGTATTTT. Protein sequence: CSARGGFSTDTQYF.

There are many counts of this clonotype. The chain has TRBV15 and TRBJ2-2, with TRBD2 matching 9 bases. The CDR3 has 15 amino acids. Trimming removed 6 bases from V and 1 base from J; junction bases left unmatched: 3. The V gene's germline CDR1 is LNHNV and CDR2 YYDKDF (reference sequence). The CDR3 protein is CATRRSGRNTGELFF. The CDR3 DNA is TGTGCCACCAGACGTAGCGGGAGGAACACCGGGGAGCTGTTTTTT.